This T cell receptor beta chain is drawn from a study of PD-1 blockade in classical Hodgkin lymphoma. Findings and caveats of the study: The authors have not defined what causes the repertoire differences, possibly disease activity or prior therapy. Baseline TCR diversity was reportedly lower in newly diagnosed patients than in healthy donors. It was reported as lower still in relapsed/refractory patients. CD4+ TCR diversity, unlike CD8+, rose significantly by C4D1.

Relapses following autologous stem cell transplantation were seen in all patients, with brentuximab vedotin exposure varying. Best responses included complete response and partial response; otherwise, the best response was progressive disease. Profiled with immunoSEQ multiplex PCR; TCRdb holds only in-frame clones, not every one. Among roughly 60,000 clones listed, roughly 90% were seen once. On this clone itself: Its antigen is undetermined.

Germline values: CDR1 SGHVS, CDR2 FNYEAQ. V dropped 1 base and J dropped 0 bases, with 10 bases sitting between them. This CDR3 has 15 residues. The material was peripheral blood mononuclear cells (PBMCs), obtained at baseline. The rearrangement uses TRBV7-6 and TRBJ2-7; TRBD1 might be the D (5 bases). This clonotype was sampled from a human donor with classical Hodgkin lymphoma. CDR3: CASSLGTKSSYEQYF. The CDR3 bases are TGTGCCAGCAGCTTAGGGACAAAAAGCTCCTACGAGCAGTACTTC. Combining the CDR3 with reference TRBV7-6 and TRBJ2-7 gives the whole variable domain GAGVSQSPRYKVTKRGQDVALRCDPISGHVSLYWYRQALGQGPEFLTYFNYEAQQDKSGLPNDRFSAERPEGSISTLTIQRTEQRDSAMYRCASSLGTKSSYEQYFGPGTRLTVT.